The rows below give T cell receptor beta chains drawn from one sample of a study of beta chain features in type 1 diabetes. Assay used: immunoSEQ multiplex PCR; TCRdb lists only in-frame clones, some missing. The table includes around 26,000 clones, about 70% detected once. The sequenced sample consisted of stem cell memory CD4+ T cells from blood. These receptors came from a woman in her thirties or forties with type 1 diabetes. Each CDR3 is given with its conserved first and last residue. Fields, in order: CDR3 protein, CDR3 DNA, J gene, D gene, V gene, clone size. A D gene is named only where the DNA matches it firmly. A clone size is listed for some rows: how often the clone was seen (once, few, many), or a class if it is expanded.

CDR3 protein: CASSPGGTVNTEAFF; CDR3 DNA: TGTGCCAGCAGCCCAGGGGGGACGGTGAACACTGAAGCTTTCTTT; J gene: TRBJ1-1; D gene: TRBD1; V gene: TRBV7-3; clone size: few
CDR3 protein: CATSGQGNSNQPQHF; CDR3 DNA: TGTGCCACCTCGGGCCAGGGGAATAGCAATCAGCCCCAGCATTTT; J gene: TRBJ1-5; D gene: .; V gene: TRBV2; clone size: .
CDR3 protein: CAISENRAGSETQYF; CDR3 DNA: TGTGCCATCAGTGAGAACAGGGCTGGATCGGAGACCCAGTACTTC; J gene: TRBJ2-5; D gene: .; V gene: TRBV10-3; clone size: few
CDR3 protein: CASSLAGVGKKLFF; CDR3 DNA: TGTGCCAGCAGCTTAGCCGGGGTAGGGAAAAAACTGTTTTTT; J gene: TRBJ1-4; D gene: .; V gene: TRBV7-9; clone size: .
CDR3 protein: CASSFTPGEGQPQHF; CDR3 DNA: TGTGCCAGCAGCTTCACCCCAGGGGAAGGACAGCCCCAGCATTTT; J gene: TRBJ1-5; D gene: .; V gene: TRBV7-2; clone size: .
CDR3 protein: CASSSTGGGGYTF; CDR3 DNA: TGTGCCAGCAGTTCGACAGGGGGCGGTGGCTACACCTTC; J gene: TRBJ1-2; D gene: TRBD1; V gene: TRBV28; clone size: .
CDR3 protein: CASSPCGGGLDTGELFF; CDR3 DNA: TGTGCCAGCAGTCCCTGCGGCGGGGGCTTGGACACCGGGGAGCTGTTTTTT; J gene: TRBJ2-2; D gene: .; V gene: TRBV21-1; clone size: .
CDR3 protein: CASSQDGLAGGPFTDTQYF; CDR3 DNA: TGCGCCAGCAGCCAAGATGGATTAGCGGGGGGGCCATTCACAGATACGCAGTATTTT; J gene: TRBJ2-3; D gene: TRBD2; V gene: TRBV4-1; clone size: .
CDR3 protein: CASSFLAAAYNEQFF; CDR3 DNA: TGTGCCAGCAGCTTTCTAGCGGCAGCCTACAATGAGCAGTTCTTC; J gene: TRBJ2-1; D gene: TRBD2; V gene: TRBV7-3; clone size: .
CDR3 protein: CASGETGGRDQPQHF; CDR3 DNA: TGTGCCAGTGGAGAGACAGGGGGACGCGATCAGCCCCAGCATTTT; J gene: TRBJ1-5; D gene: TRBD1; V gene: TRBV19; clone size: .
CDR3 protein: CASSQGLAGGYNEQFF; CDR3 DNA: TGTGCCAGCTCCCAGGGACTAGCGGGAGGCTACAATGAGCAGTTCTTC; J gene: TRBJ2-1; D gene: TRBD2; V gene: TRBV18; clone size: few
CDR3 protein: CASSPSGDGYTF; CDR3 DNA: TGTGCCAGCAGCCCTTCAGGCGATGGCTACACCTTC; J gene: TRBJ1-2; D gene: .; V gene: TRBV9; clone size: .
CDR3 protein: CASSLTGGYSPLHF; CDR3 DNA: TGTGCCAGCAGCTTGACAGGGGGATACTCACCCCTCCACTTT; J gene: TRBJ1-6; D gene: TRBD1; V gene: TRBV5-6; clone size: .
CDR3 protein: CASRTLAGGPYEQYF; CDR3 DNA: TGTGCCAGCAGAACCTTAGCGGGAGGGCCTTACGAGCAGTACTTC; J gene: TRBJ2-7; D gene: TRBD2; V gene: TRBV28; clone size: .
CDR3 protein: CASSFERSSYNEQFF; CDR3 DNA: TGCGCCAGCAGCTTCGAGCGGAGCTCCTACAATGAGCAGTTCTTC; J gene: TRBJ2-1; D gene: .; V gene: TRBV5-1; clone size: .
CDR3 protein: CSVDETGLQETQYF; CDR3 DNA: TGCAGCGTTGACGAGACAGGACTTCAAGAGACCCAGTACTTC; J gene: TRBJ2-5; D gene: .; V gene: TRBV29-1; clone size: .
CDR3 protein: CASSLQTSGTYEQYF; CDR3 DNA: TGTGCCAGCAGCCTCCAGACTAGCGGGACCTACGAGCAGTACTTC; J gene: TRBJ2-7; D gene: TRBD2; V gene: TRBV9; clone size: .
CDR3 protein: CAWGQGHSGNTIYF; CDR3 DNA: TGTGCCTGGGGACAGGGGCACTCTGGAAACACCATATATTTT; J gene: TRBJ1-3; D gene: TRBD1; V gene: TRBV30; clone size: .
CDR3 protein: CASSLTVSTGELFF; CDR3 DNA: TGCGCCAGCAGCTTGACAGTCTCCACCGGGGAGCTGTTTTTT; J gene: TRBJ2-2; D gene: .; V gene: TRBV5-1; clone size: .
CDR3 protein: CASSYPDRGKTQYF; CDR3 DNA: TGTGCCAGCAGTTACCCGGACAGGGGAAAGACCCAGTACTTC; J gene: TRBJ2-5; D gene: TRBD1; V gene: TRBV6-5; clone size: .
CDR3 protein: CASSSQGTTNEKLFF; CDR3 DNA: TGCGCCAGCAGCTCCCAGGGAACAACTAATGAAAAACTGTTTTTT; J gene: TRBJ1-4; D gene: .; V gene: TRBV5-1; clone size: .
CDR3 protein: CASSPQGSGVDNEQFF; CDR3 DNA: TGTGCCAGCAGCCCTCAGGGGTCAGGGGTCGACAATGAGCAGTTCTTC; J gene: TRBJ2-1; D gene: .; V gene: TRBV28; clone size: .
CDR3 protein: CAWAPDIGYTF; CDR3 DNA: TGTGCCTGGGCTCCGGACATTGGCTACACCTTC; J gene: TRBJ1-2; D gene: .; V gene: TRBV30; clone size: .
CDR3 protein: CATLSQETQYF; CDR3 DNA: TGTGCCACCCTGTCCCAAGAGACCCAGTACTTC; J gene: TRBJ2-5; D gene: .; V gene: TRBV10-3; clone size: few
CDR3 protein: CASSYGDWRDYGYTF; CDR3 DNA: TGTGCCAGCAGTTATGGGGACTGGAGGGACTATGGCTACACCTTC; J gene: TRBJ1-2; D gene: .; V gene: TRBV6-5; clone size: .
CDR3 protein: CAISSGEETQYF; CDR3 DNA: TGTGCCATCAGTAGCGGGGAAGAGACCCAGTACTTC; J gene: TRBJ2-5; D gene: TRBD2; V gene: TRBV10-3; clone size: .
CDR3 protein: CASSLLAGLADTQYF; CDR3 DNA: TGCGCCAGCAGCTTACTAGCGGGATTGGCAGATACGCAGTATTTT; J gene: TRBJ2-3; D gene: TRBD2; V gene: TRBV5-1; clone size: .
CDR3 protein: CASSLDGSNYGYTF; CDR3 DNA: TGTGCCAGCAGCTTAGACGGGTCGAACTATGGCTACACCTTC; J gene: TRBJ1-2; D gene: .; V gene: TRBV7-9; clone size: .
CDR3 protein: CASSPPGTGHYEQYF; CDR3 DNA: TGTGCCAGCAGCCCACCCGGGACAGGGCACTACGAGCAGTACTTC; J gene: TRBJ2-7; D gene: TRBD1; V gene: TRBV9; clone size: once